This is a list of T cell receptor beta chains from one sample in a study of T cell responses to AZD1222 COVID-19 vaccine. Sequencing was performed with immunoSEQ multiplex PCR; in TCRdb, only in-frame clones are kept and a portion is missing. The sample has about 94,000 clones, 85% seen once; the top ten hold roughly 4.3%. Sequenced material: peripheral blood, taken 28 days after the second AZD1222 dose. These receptors all come from an adult who received the AZD1222 COVID-19 vaccine. CDR3s include the opening cysteine and the closing phenylalanine or tryptophan. A D gene is named only where the DNA matches it firmly. For some rows the clone size is stated as once, few or many, or as a class when expanded; others skip it.

abundance	d_gene	v_gene	j_gene	CDR3nt	CDR3aa
.	TRBD2	TRBV5-1	TRBJ2-1	TGCGCCAGCAGCCTCCCTCTCCTAGCGGGGTCACACAATGAGCAGTTCTTC	CASSLPLLAGSHNEQFF
.	TRBD1	TRBV2	TRBJ1-1	TGTGCCAGCAGCCTATTCGGGACAGGGAACACTGAAGCTTTCTTT	CASSLFGTGNTEAFF
.	TRBD1	TRBV9	TRBJ2-3	TGTGCCAGCAGCTTAGGGGGACAGCGCCTAGATACGCAGTATTTT	CASSLGGQRLDTQYF
once	.	TRBV29-1	TRBJ1-2	TGCAGCGTTGAAAGGGGGGGATTCTATGGCTACACCTTC	CSVERGGFYGYTF
.	TRBD2	TRBV6-2/TRBV6-3	TRBJ2-2	TGTGCCAGCAGTGCTGGACTAGCGGGAGGGGCCGGGGAGCTGTTTTTT	CASSAGLAGGAGELFF
.	.	TRBV19	TRBJ1-5	TGTGCCAGTAGTACCAAGGGAGGGCGTCAGCCCCAGCATTTT	CASSTKGGRQPQHF
.	.	TRBV6-5	TRBJ1-2	TGTGCCAGCAGCCTCAGAAAGGGAGAGGCCTATAGCTACACCTTC	CASSLRKGEAYSYTF
.	TRBD1	TRBV7-2	TRBJ2-2	TGTGCCAGCACCAGGACAGGGAACACCGGGGAGCTGTTTTTT	CASTRTGNTGELFF
.	.	TRBV11-3	TRBJ1-1	TGTGCCAGCAGCTTAAGTGGGGACGGAGAGGCTTTCTTT	CASSLSGDGEAFF
.	.	TRBV27	TRBJ2-2	TGTGCCAGCCCTTATAGGGGCGCAGAACGAGACACCGGGGAGCTGTTTTTT	CASPYRGAERDTGELFF
.	TRBD2	TRBV11-3	TRBJ2-2	TGTGCCAGCAGCTTGGGACGGACTAGCGGGCCTACCGGGGAGCTGTTTTTT	CASSLGRTSGPTGELFF
few	.	TRBV9	TRBJ1-6	TGTGCCAGCAGCGCTCAGAATTCACCCCTCCACTTT	CASSAQNSPLHF
.	.	TRBV6-2/TRBV6-3	TRBJ2-6	TGTGCCAGCAGTCCGGCCATCTCTGGGGCCAACGTCCTGACTTTC	CASSPAISGANVLTF
.	TRBD2	TRBV24-1	TRBJ2-7	TGTGCCACCAGTGATTCCCCGGGACTAGCGGGAGACTACGAGCAGTACTTC	CATSDSPGLAGDYEQYF
.	.	TRBV5-4	TRBJ1-4	TGTGCCAGCAGCTTGAAGCAGGCAACTAATGAAAAACTGTTTTTT	CASSLKQATNEKLFF
.	.	TRBV28	TRBJ1-5	TGTGCCAGCAGTTCGTTGCAGGGAATAGGACAGCCCCAGCATTTT	CASSSLQGIGQPQHF
.	.	TRBV19	TRBJ1-6	TGTGCCAGTACCCAACACCCGGCGAATTCACCCCTCCACTTT	CASTQHPANSPLHF
.	TRBD2	TRBV7-2	TRBJ2-7	TGTGCCAGCAGCTTAGTGAGGACTAGCCTCTCCTACGAGCAGTACTTC	CASSLVRTSLSYEQYF
.	TRBD1	TRBV18	TRBJ1-6	TGTGCCAGCTCACCTGGGACAGGGGAGAATTCACCCCTCCACTTT	CASSPGTGENSPLHF
.	.	TRBV6-5	TRBJ1-5	TGTGCCAGTTCCTTTAGGGGGGCTAATCAGCCCCAGCATTTT	CASSFRGANQPQHF
.	.	TRBV6-5	TRBJ1-1	TGTGCCAGCAGTTACCCCGGGAACACTGAAGCTTTCTTT	CASSYPGNTEAFF
.	TRBD1	TRBV6-5	TRBJ1-6	TGTGCCAGCAGCTTTACAGGGGGCGCTTCACCCCTCCACTTT	CASSFTGGASPLHF